The T cell receptor beta chain described here comes from a study of blood T cell repertoires in COVID-19. Germline-derived CDR1 and CDR2 are MDHEN and SYDVKM. The ends lost 8 bases at V and 6 bases at J; junction bases unmatched: 12. The CDR3 consists of 14 residues. Methods used by the authors: Quantification of nucleated cells was approximated via reference gene primer amplification. Generated by immunoSEQ multiplex PCR, the TCRdb table keeps only in-frame clones and is missing some. V, J and clone size reflect that table, while D and trimming were determined from the DNA. Seen here are approximately 300,000 clones, over 75% observed once, and the top ten hold 1%.

The rearrangement uses TRBV28 and TRBJ2-7, with 8 bases identical to TRBD2. Input material: peripheral blood. The sequence came from a man in his fifties or sixties with active or convalescent COVID-19. In nucleotides, the CDR3 is TGTGCCAGCCGACTAGCGTCAGACCTCTTCGAGCAGTACTTC. Translating gives CASRLASDLFEQYF.